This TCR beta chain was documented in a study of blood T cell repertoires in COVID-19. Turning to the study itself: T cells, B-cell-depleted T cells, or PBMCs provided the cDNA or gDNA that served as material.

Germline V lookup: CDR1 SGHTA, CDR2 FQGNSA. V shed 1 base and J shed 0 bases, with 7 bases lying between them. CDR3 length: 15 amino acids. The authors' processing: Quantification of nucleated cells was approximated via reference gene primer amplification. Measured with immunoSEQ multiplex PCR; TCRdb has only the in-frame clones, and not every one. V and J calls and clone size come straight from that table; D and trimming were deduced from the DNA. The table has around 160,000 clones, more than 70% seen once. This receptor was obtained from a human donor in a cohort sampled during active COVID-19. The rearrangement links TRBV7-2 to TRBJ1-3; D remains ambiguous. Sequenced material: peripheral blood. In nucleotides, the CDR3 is TGTGCCAGCAGCTTAGGTGGGCACTCTGGAAACACCATATATTTT. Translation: CASSLGGHSGNTIYF. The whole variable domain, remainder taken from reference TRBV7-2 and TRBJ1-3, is GAGVSQSPSNKVTEKGKDVELRCDPISGHTALYWYRQSLGQGLEFLIYFQGNSAPDKSGLPSDRFSAERTGGSVSTLTIQRTQQEDSAVYLCASSLGGHSGNTIYFGEGSWLTVV.